This T cell receptor beta chain was identified in a study of glioma-infiltrating T cells after dendritic cell vaccination. Study-wide background: Glioblastoma patients came from Phase I and II dendritic cell vaccination trials. Autologous tumor lysate was loaded overnight onto monocyte-derived dendritic cells grown 7 to 8 days with IL-4 and GM-CSF.

CDR1 and CDR2 from the germline V gene are SGHNT and YYREEE (reference sequence). The junction had 4 bases not matched to a gene; V was cut back by 5 bases and J by 6 bases. The CDR3 has 14 residues. Input was around 2.1 ug genomic DNA, or all available if less. Here immunoSEQ multiplex PCR was the method, and the copy in TCRdb shows in-frame clones only, minus some. Of some 10,000 clones listed, approximately 77% are singletons. This sample's time point: after dendritic cell vaccination, including at tumor progression/relapse. Fresh-frozen tumor tissue and more than two years of survival data were available for all.

The chain links TRBV5-4 to TRBJ1-4, with 10 bases lining up with TRBD1. The sequence was collected from a human donor with glioblastoma. The specimen was blood, collected after dendritic cell vaccination. CDR3 region: CASSKTGGDEKLFF. In DNA form, the CDR3 reads TGTGCCAGCAGTAAGACAGGGGGCGATGAAAAACTGTTTTTT.